The 10 T cell receptor beta chains below come from one sample, sequenced in a study of shared clonotypes between healthy human individuals (dated by TCRdb to the early 2020s). The library was generated by the immunoSEQ multiplex PCR assay. Sourced from immuneACCESS, this table was stored by TCRdb with only in-frame sequences that have V and J called. A share of the clones is absent; for the studies checked, an unresolved V gene accounts for under half, and the remainder has no known explanation. Here the sample has about 2.4 million clones; over 85% occur a single time. The biggest ten clones account for approximately 0.37% of the sample. Sequenced input: naive CD4+ T cells from PBMCs. The intended sense of this specimen's cell subset or site label: CD45RA+ positively selected. The receptors come from a man younger than 35 in good health. Some clones in this sample may be carry-over from other donors' samples.

The J gene is TRBJ2-1, the V gene TRBV27; D is perhaps TRBD1 or TRBD2 (5 bases each). The CDR3 runs to 16 residues. Germline loops: CDR1 MNHEY, CDR2 SMNVEV (reference sequence). V was clipped by 8 bases and J by 4 bases, with 21 bases between them. CDR3 sequence (DNA): TGTGCCAGCGGGGGAGCGGATGGGAGAGCATACAATGAGCAGTTCTTC. Translation: CASGGADGRAYNEQFF.

The chain couples TRBV5-1 to TRBJ2-1, with 7 bases lining up with TRBD2. Per germline, CDR1 SGHRS and CDR2 YFSETQ. Trimming took 7 bases from V and 4 from J; bases not matched to a gene: 8. CDR3 size: 14 residues. CDR3 nucleotide sequence: TGCGCCAGCCGGACTAGTCTACGATACAATGAGCAGTTCTTC. This sequence encodes CASRTSLRYNEQFF.

This chain uses TRBV18 with TRBJ2-3; 8 nucleotides align to TRBD1. V was pared by 5 bases and J by 4 bases, with 11 bases of the junction left unmatched. Germline V CDR1 and CDR2: KGHSH, LQKENI. The CDR3 sequence is 16 residues long. CDR3 residues: CASSADRGGGSDTQYF. CDR3 DNA: TGTGCCAGCTCAGCTGACAGGGGCGGTGGCTCAGATACGCAGTATTTT.

In DNA form, the CDR3 reads TGTGCCAGCGGTATAGGCTACGGTGGAGAGCAGTACTTC. Its translation: CASGIGYGGEQYF. The V call is TRBV5-6, the J call TRBJ2-7; D gene ambiguous. The CDR3 loop spans 13 amino acids. In germline, CDR1 is SGHDT, CDR2 YYEEEE. The V end was cut by 7 bases, the J end by 7 bases, with 18 bases between.

The V and J genes are TRBV6-1 and TRBJ1-5, with D possibly TRBD1 on 5 matching bases. CDR3 length equals 15 residues. Germline lookup yields CDR1 MNHNS and CDR2 SASEGT. V lost 8 bases and J 4 bases, leaving 18 bases between the germline ends. The DNA for the CDR3 is TGTGCCAGCGTCTTCGAAGGGGTTCGGAATCAGCCCCAGCATTTT. Translated: CASVFEGVRNQPQHF.

CDR3 in amino acids: CASSLAGWSYNEQFF. The CDR3 nucleotides are TGTGCCAGCTCCTTAGCGGGATGGTCCTACAATGAGCAGTTCTTC. The V call is TRBV28, the J call TRBJ2-1, with 8 bases fitting TRBD2. V dropped 8 bases and J dropped 1; count of bases not matched to a gene: 7. The CDR3 is made up of 15 amino acids. The germline V gene has CDR1 MDHEN and CDR2 SYDVKM.

The rearrangement joins TRBV2 to TRBJ2-2; a weak D match, TRBD2 (6 bases). Trimming cost V 7 bases and J 8 bases, with 14 bases left between them. CDR1 and CDR2 from the germline V gene are SNHLY and FYNNEI. This CDR3 comprises 13 residues. The CDR3, as DNA: TGTGCCAGCACCGAACATGGAGGGGGGGAGCTGTTTTTT. This gives the protein CASTEHGGGELFF.

The chain's CDR3 is CASSLSRTGGGYTF. The CDR3 DNA sequence: TGTGCCAGCAGTTTATCCCGGACAGGGGGCGGCTACACCTTC. The rearrangement links TRBV27 to TRBJ1-2; the match to TRBD1 covers 11 bases. V was clipped by 0 bases and J by 8 bases; unmatched bases: 2. This CDR3 contains 14 residues. Germline V gene lookup returns CDR1 MNHEY and CDR2 SMNVEV (reference sequence).

This clone was recorded a few times. Other DNA sequences within the sample encode an identical CDR3. The chain couples TRBV2 to TRBJ1-4; 7 positions agree with TRBD1. Germline V CDR1 and CDR2: SNHLY, FYNNEI. Germline trimming cut 6 bases from V and 5 bases from J; bases unmatched to any gene: 3. The CDR3 runs to 13 residues. The CDR3 region is CASSGTANEKLFF. The CDR3 coding sequence is TGTGCCAGCAGCGGGACAGCAAATGAAAAACTGTTTTTT.

The rearrangement uses TRBV7-3 and TRBJ2-1, with a possible D match to TRBD2 (5 bases). CDR1 and CDR2 (germline): SGHTA, FQGTGA. V was clipped by 8 bases and J by 6 bases, with 20 bases between them. CDR3 length equals 15 residues. DNA for the CDR3: TGTGCCAGCGGAGATACCCGGACTGCTCCCAATGAGCAGTTCTTC. It is translated as CASGDTRTAPNEQFF. The variable domain in full, with the rest retrieved from reference TRBV7-3 and TRBJ2-1, is GAGVSQTPSNKVTEKGKYVELRCDPISGHTALYWYRQSLGQGPEFLIYFQGTGAADDSGLPNDRFFAVRPEGSVSTLKIQRTERGDSAVYLCASGDTRTAPNEQFFGPGTRLTVL.